This T cell receptor beta chain was recorded in a study of tumor and adjacent non-tumor tissue in lung cancer. The CDR3 extends over 14 amino acids. Trimming took 4 bases from V and 10 from J, leaving 14 bases between them. CDR1 SGHAT and CDR2 FQNNGV come from the germline V gene. This sample's RNA came from whole unsorted tissue. A modified ARM-PCR protocol with three rounds of nested PCR amplified TCRbeta. TCRdb re-called the multiplex PCR reads with MiXCR, one entry per CDR3 protein. The sample lists approximately 120,000 distinct CDR3 sequences, more than 70% occurring once. Material: lung tumor tissue. The sequence was collected from a woman in her sixties with non-small cell lung cancer. The chain has TRBV11-2 and TRBJ1-6; perhaps TRBD1 as D (5 bases). This CDR3 reads CASSSPGSNSPLHF. CDR3 nucleotide sequence: TGTGCCAGCAGCTCACCAGGGTCGAACTCACCCCTCCACTTT.